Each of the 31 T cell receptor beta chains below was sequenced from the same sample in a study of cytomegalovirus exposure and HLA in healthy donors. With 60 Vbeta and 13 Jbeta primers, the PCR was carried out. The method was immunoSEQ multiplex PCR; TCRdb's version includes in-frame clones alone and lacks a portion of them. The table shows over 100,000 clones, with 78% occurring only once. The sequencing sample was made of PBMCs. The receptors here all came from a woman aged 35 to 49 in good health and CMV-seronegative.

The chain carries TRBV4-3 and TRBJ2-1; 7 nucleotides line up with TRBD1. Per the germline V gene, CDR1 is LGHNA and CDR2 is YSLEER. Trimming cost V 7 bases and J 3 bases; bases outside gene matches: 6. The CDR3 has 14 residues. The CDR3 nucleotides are TGCGCCAGCAAGCCCGGGACAGTCTACAATGAGCAGTTCTTC. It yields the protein CASKPGTVYNEQFF.

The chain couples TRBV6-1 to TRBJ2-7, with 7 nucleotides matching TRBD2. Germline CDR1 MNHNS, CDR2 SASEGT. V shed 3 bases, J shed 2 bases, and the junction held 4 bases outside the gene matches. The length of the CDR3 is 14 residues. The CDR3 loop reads CASSEQRGAYEQYF. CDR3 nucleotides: TGTGCCAGCAGTGAGCAGCGGGGCGCCTACGAGCAGTACTTC.

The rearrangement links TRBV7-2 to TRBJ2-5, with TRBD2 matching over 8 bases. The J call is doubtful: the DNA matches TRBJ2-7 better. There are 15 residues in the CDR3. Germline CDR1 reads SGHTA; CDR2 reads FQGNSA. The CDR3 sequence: CASSLGSGSMYEQYF. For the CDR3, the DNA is TGTGCCAGCAGCTTAGGAAGCGGGAGTATGTACGAGCAGTACTTC.

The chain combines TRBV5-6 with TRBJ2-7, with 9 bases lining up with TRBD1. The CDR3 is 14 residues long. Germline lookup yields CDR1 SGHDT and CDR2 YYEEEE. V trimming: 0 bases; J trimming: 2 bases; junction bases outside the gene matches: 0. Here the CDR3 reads CASSLGQGAYEQYF. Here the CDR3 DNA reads TGTGCCAGCAGCTTGGGACAGGGGGCCTACGAGCAGTACTTC. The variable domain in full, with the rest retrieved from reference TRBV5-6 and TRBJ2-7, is DAGVTQSPTHLIKTRGQQVTLRCSPKSGHDTVSWYQQALGQGPQFIFQYYEEEERQRGNFPDRFSGHQFPNYSSELNVNALLLGDSALYLCASSLGQGAYEQYFGPGTRLTVT.

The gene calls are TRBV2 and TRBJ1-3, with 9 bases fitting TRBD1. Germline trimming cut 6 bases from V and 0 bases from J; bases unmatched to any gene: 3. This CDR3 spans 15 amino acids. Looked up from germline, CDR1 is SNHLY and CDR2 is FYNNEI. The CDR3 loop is CASRPGQGSGNTIYF. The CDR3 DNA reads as TGTGCCAGCAGACCGGGACAGGGCTCTGGAAACACCATATATTTT.

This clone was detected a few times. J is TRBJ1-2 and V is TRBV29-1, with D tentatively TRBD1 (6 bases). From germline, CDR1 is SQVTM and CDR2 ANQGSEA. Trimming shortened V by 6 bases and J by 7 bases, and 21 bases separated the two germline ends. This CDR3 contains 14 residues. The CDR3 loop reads CSVPNEQGYGGYTF. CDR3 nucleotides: TGCAGCGTCCCAAATGAACAGGGTTATGGTGGCTACACCTTC.

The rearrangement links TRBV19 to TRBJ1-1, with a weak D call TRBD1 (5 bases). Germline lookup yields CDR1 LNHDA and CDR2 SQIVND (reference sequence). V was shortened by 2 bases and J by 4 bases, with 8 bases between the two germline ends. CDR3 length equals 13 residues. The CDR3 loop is CASSIKGATEAFF. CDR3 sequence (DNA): TGTGCCAGTAGTATAAAAGGGGCCACTGAAGCTTTCTTT.

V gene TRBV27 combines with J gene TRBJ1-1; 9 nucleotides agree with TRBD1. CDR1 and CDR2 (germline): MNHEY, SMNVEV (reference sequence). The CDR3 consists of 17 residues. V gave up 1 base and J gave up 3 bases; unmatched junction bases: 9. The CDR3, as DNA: TGTGCCAGCAGTTTATATGGGGACAGGGTGGGTGACACTGAAGCTTTCTTT. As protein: CASSLYGDRVGDTEAFF.

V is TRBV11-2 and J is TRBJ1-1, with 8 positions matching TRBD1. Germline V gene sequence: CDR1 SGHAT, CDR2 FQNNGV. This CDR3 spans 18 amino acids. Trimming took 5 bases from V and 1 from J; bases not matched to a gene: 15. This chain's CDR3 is CASSPLGQGKRGNTEAFF. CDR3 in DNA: TGTGCCAGCAGCCCGCTCGGACAGGGAAAGAGAGGGAACACTGAAGCTTTCTTT.

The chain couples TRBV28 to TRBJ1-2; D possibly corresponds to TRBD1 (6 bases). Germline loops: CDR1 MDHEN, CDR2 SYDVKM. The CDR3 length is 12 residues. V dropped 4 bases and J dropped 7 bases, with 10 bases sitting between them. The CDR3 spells CASSSSGVGYTF. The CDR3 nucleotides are TGTGCCAGCAGTTCCTCAGGGGTTGGCTACACCTTC.

The CDR3 coding sequence is TGTGCCAGCAGCTTAGGGAGACTAGCGGGAGAATCCTCCTACGAGCAGTACTTC. It encodes CASSLGRLAGESSYEQYF. This rearrangement joins TRBV7-9 to TRBJ2-7, with TRBD2 identical over 12 bases. The CDR3 runs 18 residues. Germline V gene sequence: CDR1 SEHNR, CDR2 FQNEAQ (reference sequence). J was trimmed by 0 bases and V by 1 base; bases with no gene match: 7.

The DNA for the CDR3 is TGTGCCAGCAGTCCCGTGGGGGGGCACACTGAAGCTTTCTTT. Protein sequence: CASSPVGGHTEAFF. V is TRBV28 and J is TRBJ1-1, with D tentatively TRBD1 (6 bases). The V gene's germline CDR1 is MDHEN and CDR2 SYDVKM. The CDR3 consists of 14 residues. Trimming shortened V by 5 bases and J by 3 bases, and 13 bases separated the two germline ends.

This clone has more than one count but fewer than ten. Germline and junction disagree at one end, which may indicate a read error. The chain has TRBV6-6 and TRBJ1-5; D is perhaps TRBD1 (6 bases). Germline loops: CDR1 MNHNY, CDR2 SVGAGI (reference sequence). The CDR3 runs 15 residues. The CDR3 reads CASSYQAPGAQAQHF. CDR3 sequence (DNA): TGTGCCAGCAGTTACCAGGCCCCAGGGGCTCAGGCCCAGCATTTT.

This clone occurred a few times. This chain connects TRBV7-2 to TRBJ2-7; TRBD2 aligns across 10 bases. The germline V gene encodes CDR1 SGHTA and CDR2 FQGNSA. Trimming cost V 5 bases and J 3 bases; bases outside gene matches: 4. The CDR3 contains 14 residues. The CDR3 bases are TGTGCCAGCAGCAGTACTAGCGGGAACTACGAGCAGTACTTC. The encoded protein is CASSSTSGNYEQYF.

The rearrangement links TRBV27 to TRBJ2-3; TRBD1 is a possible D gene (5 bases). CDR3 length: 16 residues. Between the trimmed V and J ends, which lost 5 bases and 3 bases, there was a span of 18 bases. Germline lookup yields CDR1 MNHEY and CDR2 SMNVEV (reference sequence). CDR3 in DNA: TGTGCCAGCAGTAAGACTCCTTCGACAGATACAGATACGCAGTATTTT. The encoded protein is CASSKTPSTDTDTQYF.

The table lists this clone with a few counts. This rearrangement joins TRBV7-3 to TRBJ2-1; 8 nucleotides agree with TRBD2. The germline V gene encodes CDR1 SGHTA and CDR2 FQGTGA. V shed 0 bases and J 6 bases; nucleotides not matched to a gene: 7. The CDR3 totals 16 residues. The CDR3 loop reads CASSLTSGRMSNEQFF. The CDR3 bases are TGTGCCAGCAGCTTAACGAGCGGGAGAATGTCCAATGAGCAGTTCTTC. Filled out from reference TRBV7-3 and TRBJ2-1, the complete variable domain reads GAGVSQTPSNKVTEKGKYVELRCDPISGHTALYWYRQSLGQGPEFLIYFQGTGAADDSGLPNDRFFAVRPEGSVSTLKIQRTERGDSAVYLCASSLTSGRMSNEQFFGPGTRLTVL.

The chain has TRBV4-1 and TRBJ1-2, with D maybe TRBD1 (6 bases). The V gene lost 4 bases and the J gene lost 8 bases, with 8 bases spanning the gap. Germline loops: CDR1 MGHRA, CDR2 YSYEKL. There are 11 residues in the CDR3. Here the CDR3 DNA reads TGCGCCAGCAGCCGGGACACAGGCTACACCTTC. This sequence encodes CASSRDTGYTF.

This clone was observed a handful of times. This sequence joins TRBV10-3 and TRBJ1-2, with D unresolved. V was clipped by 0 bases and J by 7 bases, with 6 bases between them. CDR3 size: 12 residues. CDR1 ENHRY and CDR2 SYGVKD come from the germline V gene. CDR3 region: CAISESEAGYTF. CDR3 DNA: TGTGCCATCAGTGAGTCCGAGGCTGGCTACACCTTC.

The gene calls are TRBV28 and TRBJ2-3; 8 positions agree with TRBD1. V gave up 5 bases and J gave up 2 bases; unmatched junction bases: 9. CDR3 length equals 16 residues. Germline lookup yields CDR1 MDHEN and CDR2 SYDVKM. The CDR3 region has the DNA TGTGCCAGCAGTCCGAAGACAGGGGCGAACACAGATACGCAGTATTTT. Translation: CASSPKTGANTDTQYF.

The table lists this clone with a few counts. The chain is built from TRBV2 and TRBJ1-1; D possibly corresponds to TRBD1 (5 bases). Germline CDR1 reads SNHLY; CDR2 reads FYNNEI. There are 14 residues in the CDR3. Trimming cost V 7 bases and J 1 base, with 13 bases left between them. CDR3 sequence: CASNVRGSNTEAFF. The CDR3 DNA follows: TGTGCCAGCAATGTGCGGGGGTCGAACACTGAAGCTTTCTTT. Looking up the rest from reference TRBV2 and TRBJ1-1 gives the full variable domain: EPEVTQTPSHQVTQMGQEVILRCVPISNHLYFYWYRQILGQKVEFLVSFYNNEISEKSEIFDDQFSVERPDGSNFTLKIRSTKLEDSAMYFCASNVRGSNTEAFFGQGTRLTVV.

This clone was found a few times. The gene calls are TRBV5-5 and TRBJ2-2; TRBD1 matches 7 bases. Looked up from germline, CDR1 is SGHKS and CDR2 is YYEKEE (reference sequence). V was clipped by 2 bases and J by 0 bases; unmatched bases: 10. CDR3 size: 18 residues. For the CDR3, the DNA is TGTGCCAGCAGCTTACAGGGGACCCATCTCGCGAACACCGGGGAGCTGTTTTTT. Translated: CASSLQGTHLANTGELFF.

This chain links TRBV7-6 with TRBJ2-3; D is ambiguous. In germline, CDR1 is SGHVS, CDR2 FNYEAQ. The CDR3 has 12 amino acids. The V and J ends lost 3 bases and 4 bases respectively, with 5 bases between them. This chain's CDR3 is CASSFYADTQYF. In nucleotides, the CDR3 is TGTGCCAGCAGCTTTTATGCAGATACGCAGTATTTT.

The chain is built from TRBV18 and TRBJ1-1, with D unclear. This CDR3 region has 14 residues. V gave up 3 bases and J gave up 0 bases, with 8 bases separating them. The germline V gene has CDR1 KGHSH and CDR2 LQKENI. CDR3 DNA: TGTGCCAGCTCACCCGTCAGGTTGAACACTGAAGCTTTCTTT. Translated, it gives CASSPVRLNTEAFF.

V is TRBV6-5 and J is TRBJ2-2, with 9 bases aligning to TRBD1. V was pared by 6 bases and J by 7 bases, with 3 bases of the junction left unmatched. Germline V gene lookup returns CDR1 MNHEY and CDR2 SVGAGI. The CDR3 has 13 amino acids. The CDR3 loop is CASRRQGDGELFF. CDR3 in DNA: TGTGCCAGCAGAAGACAGGGGGACGGGGAGCTGTTTTTT.

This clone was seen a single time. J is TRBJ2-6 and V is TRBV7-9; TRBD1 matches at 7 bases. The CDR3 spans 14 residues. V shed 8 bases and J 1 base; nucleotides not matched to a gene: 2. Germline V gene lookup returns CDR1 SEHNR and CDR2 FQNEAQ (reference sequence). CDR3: CASQGVSGANVLTF. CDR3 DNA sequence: TGTGCCAGCCAGGGGGTTTCTGGGGCCAACGTCCTGACTTTC.

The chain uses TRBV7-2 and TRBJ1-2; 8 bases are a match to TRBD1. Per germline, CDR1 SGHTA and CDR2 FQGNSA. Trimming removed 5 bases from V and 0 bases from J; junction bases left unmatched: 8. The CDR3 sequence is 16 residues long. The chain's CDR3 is CASSTGTGASNYGYTF. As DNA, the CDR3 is TGTGCCAGCAGCACGGGGACAGGAGCCTCTAACTATGGCTACACCTTC.

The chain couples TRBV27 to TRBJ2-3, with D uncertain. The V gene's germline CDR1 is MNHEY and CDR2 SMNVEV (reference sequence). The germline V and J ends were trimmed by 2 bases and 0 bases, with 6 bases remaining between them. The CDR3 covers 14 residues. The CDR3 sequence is CASSLGQSTDTQYF. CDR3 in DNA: TGTGCCAGCAGTTTAGGCCAGAGCACAGATACGCAGTATTTT.

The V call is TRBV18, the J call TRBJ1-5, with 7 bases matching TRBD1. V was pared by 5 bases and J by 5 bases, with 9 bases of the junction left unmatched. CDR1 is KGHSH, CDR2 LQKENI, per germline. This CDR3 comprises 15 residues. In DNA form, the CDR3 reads TGTGCCAGCTCAGGGGAGCACAGGGGATATCAGCCCCAGCATTTT. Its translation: CASSGEHRGYQPQHF.

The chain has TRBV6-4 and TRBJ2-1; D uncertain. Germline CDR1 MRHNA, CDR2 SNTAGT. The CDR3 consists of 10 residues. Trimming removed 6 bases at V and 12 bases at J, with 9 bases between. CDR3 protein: CASSGLGQFF. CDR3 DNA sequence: TGTGCCAGCAGCGGGTTGGGGCAGTTCTTC.

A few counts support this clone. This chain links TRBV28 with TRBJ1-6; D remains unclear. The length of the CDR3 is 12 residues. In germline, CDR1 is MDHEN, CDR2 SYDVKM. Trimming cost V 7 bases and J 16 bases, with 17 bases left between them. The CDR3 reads CASTPPRGPLHF. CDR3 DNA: TGTGCCAGCACCCCCCCCCGGGGTCCTCTCCACTTT.

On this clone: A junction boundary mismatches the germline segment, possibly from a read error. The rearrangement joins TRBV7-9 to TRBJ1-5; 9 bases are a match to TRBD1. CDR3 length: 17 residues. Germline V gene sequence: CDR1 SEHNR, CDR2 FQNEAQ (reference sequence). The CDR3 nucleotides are TGTTCCAGCAGCTTAGGGGGGGACAGGGAAGGCAATCAGCCCCAGCATTTT. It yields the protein CSSSLGGDREGNQPQHF.